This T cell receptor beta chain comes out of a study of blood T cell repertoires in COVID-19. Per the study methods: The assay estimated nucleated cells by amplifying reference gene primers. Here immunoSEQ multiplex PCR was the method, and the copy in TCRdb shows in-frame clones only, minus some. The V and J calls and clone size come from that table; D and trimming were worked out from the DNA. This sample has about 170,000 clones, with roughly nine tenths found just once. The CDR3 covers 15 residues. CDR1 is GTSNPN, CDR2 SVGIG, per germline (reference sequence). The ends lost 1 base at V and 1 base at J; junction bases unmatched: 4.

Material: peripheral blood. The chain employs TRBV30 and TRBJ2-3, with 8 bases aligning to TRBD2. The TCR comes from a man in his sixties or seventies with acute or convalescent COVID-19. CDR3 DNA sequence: TGTGCCTGGAGTGAGGGACTAGTCGGCACAGATACGCAGTATTTT. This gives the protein CAWSEGLVGTDTQYF.